The 26 T cell receptor beta chains in this list originate from one sample, sequenced in a study of cytomegalovirus exposure and HLA in healthy donors. Researchers ran the PCR with 60 Vbeta and 13 Jbeta primers. Produced via immunoSEQ multiplex PCR; TCRdb's table is partial and in-frame only. The data show under 300,000 clones, roughly four fifths seen once. Sequenced sample: PBMCs. Receptors originate from an older woman in good health and CMV-seropositive.

This clone was counted once. The rearrangement joins TRBV7-9 to TRBJ1-2; 8 bases fit TRBD1. The J segment lost 7 bases and the V segment lost 2 bases, leaving 9 bases of the junction unmatched. CDR3 length: 15 residues. Germline CDR1 SEHNR, CDR2 FQNEAQ (reference sequence). CDR3 sequence reads: CASSLSGQGATGYTF. The CDR3 DNA sequence: TGTGCCAGCAGCTTATCAGGCCAGGGGGCCACTGGCTACACCTTC. Full variable domain (outside the CDR3, taken from reference TRBV7-9 and TRBJ1-2): DTGVSQNPRHKITKRGQNVTFRCDPISEHNRLYWYRQTLGQGPEFLTYFQNEAQLEKSRLLSDRFSAERPKGSFSTLEIQRTEQGDSAMYLCASSLSGQGATGYTFGSGTRLTVV.

V gene TRBV4-1 combines with J gene TRBJ2-1; 10 nucleotides match TRBD2. There are 17 residues in the CDR3. The V and J ends lost 0 bases and 3 bases, in that order; junction bases with no gene match: 5. The V gene's germline CDR1 is MGHRA and CDR2 YSYEKL. CDR3 residues: CASSQDPGLASYNEQFF. The CDR3 nucleotides are TGCGCCAGCAGCCAAGATCCGGGACTAGCGAGCTACAATGAGCAGTTCTTC.

The chain has TRBV18 and TRBJ1-5, with D unresolved. Per germline, CDR1 KGHSH and CDR2 LQKENI. The length of the CDR3 is 15 residues. V lost 6 bases, J lost 7 bases, and 19 bases lay in between. CDR3 loop: CASSPVGESWQPQHF. The CDR3 DNA reads TGTGCCAGCTCGCCCGTCGGGGAATCGTGGCAGCCCCAGCATTTT.

The rearrangement joins TRBV7-2 to TRBJ1-5, with TRBD1 as a possible D gene (6 bases). The CDR3 length is 14 residues. The ends were cut back, 5 bases at V and 5 bases at J, with 13 bases in the middle. Germline CDR1 SGHTA, CDR2 FQGNSA. CDR3 sequence reads: CASSLDRTYQPQHF. Written as DNA, the CDR3 is TGTGCCAGCAGCCTTGACAGGACTTATCAGCCCCAGCATTTT.

J is TRBJ2-5 and V is TRBV6-1; TRBD2 aligns across 9 bases. This CDR3 is 14 amino acids long. Per germline, CDR1 MNHNS and CDR2 SASEGT. V shed 8 bases and J 7 bases; nucleotides not matched to a gene: 11. The chain's CDR3 is CASAGGLSGGTQYF. For the CDR3, the DNA is TGTGCCAGCGCAGGTGGACTTAGCGGGGGGACCCAGTACTTC.

In DNA form, the CDR3 reads TGTGCCAGCAGTTTACTAGATGGTGAGCAGTTCTTC. Translation: CASSLLDGEQFF. The rearrangement uses TRBV27 and TRBJ2-1; the D is unclear. The germline V and J ends were trimmed by 2 bases and 9 bases, with 8 bases remaining between them. The CDR3 has 12 residues. Germline values: CDR1 MNHEY, CDR2 SMNVEV (reference sequence).

The rearrangement uses TRBV15 and TRBJ1-4; the D gene is possibly TRBD1 (5 bases). Germline V gives CDR1 LNHNV, CDR2 YYDKDF (reference sequence). V lost 8 bases, J lost 8 bases, and 21 bases lay in between. The CDR3 runs 15 residues. The CDR3 coding sequence is TGTGCCACCGCCGATAAAAACCTACAGGAAGAAAAACTGTTTTTT. Translated: CATADKNLQEEKLFF.

This chain uses TRBV28 with TRBJ1-2; D is unclear. Germline assignment: CDR1 MDHEN and CDR2 SYDVKM. This CDR3 is built from 12 residues. Trimming removed 6 bases from V and 8 bases from J, with 13 bases in between. CDR3 residues: CASRKGGGGYTF. CDR3 nucleotides: TGTGCCAGCAGAAAAGGCGGAGGCGGCTACACCTTC.

The chain couples TRBV19 to TRBJ1-1; D ambiguous. V was shortened by 7 bases and J by 9 bases, with 21 bases between the two germline ends. CDR3 size: 14 residues. CDR1 LNHDA and CDR2 SQIVND come from the germline V gene (reference sequence). This chain's CDR3 is CASTPYLDVVKAFF. For the CDR3, the DNA is TGTGCCAGTACTCCGTACTTAGATGTTGTGAAAGCTTTCTTT.

CDR3 region: CASRDLRSTDTQYF. The CDR3 DNA sequence: TGTGCCAGCAGAGATTTGAGGAGCACAGATACGCAGTATTTT. The J gene is TRBJ2-3, the V gene TRBV6-6; D is unclear. The CDR3 has 14 residues. Germline V gene sequence: CDR1 MNHNY, CDR2 SVGAGI (reference sequence). V shed 6 bases and J shed 0 bases, with 10 bases lying between them.

The gene calls are TRBV6-1 and TRBJ2-7, with a weak D call TRBD1 (6 bases). Per germline, CDR1 MNHNS and CDR2 SASEGT. With 8 bases removed from V and 6 bases from J, the gap between germline ends came to 14 bases. CDR3 length: 12 residues. This CDR3 is CASGDTLGEQYF. DNA for the CDR3: TGTGCCAGCGGGGACACCCTCGGCGAGCAGTACTTC.

This clone was seen only a few times. The rearrangement uses TRBV5-4 and TRBJ2-5; 7 nucleotides align to TRBD1. Germline V gene data show CDR1 as SGHNT and CDR2 as YYREEE (reference sequence). The CDR3 is 15 amino acids. V lost 5 bases to trimming and J lost 11 bases; unmatched junction nucleotides: 18. The CDR3 loop reads CASRGPSGYQGEQYF. The CDR3 DNA is TGTGCCAGCAGGGGACCTTCCGGGTATCAGGGGGAGCAGTACTTC.

Comment on this clone: One end of the junction is discordant with germline, which a read error may explain. CDR3 amino acids: CASGPMLSGLRSF. The CDR3 DNA reads as TGTGCTAGTGGCCCCATGCTTTCGGGACTCAGATCATTC. The chain links TRBV12-5 to TRBJ2-4, with D maybe TRBD2 (6 bases). This CDR3 has 13 residues. CDR1 is LGHNT, CDR2 FRNRAP, per germline.

This chain uses TRBV7-6 with TRBJ2-1; 12 positions match TRBD2. The CDR3 spans 15 residues. Germline assignment: CDR1 SGHVS and CDR2 FNYEAQ. J gave up 6 bases and V 2 bases, and 2 bases lay outside the gene matches. For the CDR3, the DNA is TGTGCCAGCAGCTTATCTAGCGGGAGGGTCAATGAGCAGTTCTTC. Translated, it gives CASSLSSGRVNEQFF.

This CDR3 reads CASRPDNMNTEAFF. The CDR3 DNA is TGTGCCAGCAGACCAGACAATATGAACACTGAAGCTTTCTTT. The gene calls are TRBV5-5 and TRBJ1-1, with unresolved D. CDR1 SGHKS and CDR2 YYEKEE come from the germline V gene (reference sequence). This CDR3 is 14 amino acids long. V was cut by 5 bases and J by 0 bases, with 11 bases left in between.

CDR3 protein: CASISGLNTEAFF. The DNA for the CDR3 is TGTGCCAGCATCTCAGGTCTGAACACTGAAGCTTTCTTT. The chain joins TRBV6-5 to TRBJ1-1; no firm D call. There are 13 residues in the CDR3. Trimming took off 7 bases at V and 0 bases at J, with 9 bases between the two ends. Germline CDR1 and CDR2: MNHEY and SVGAGI.

This clone has only a few counts. This chain uses TRBV25-1 with TRBJ2-5; 7 nucleotides align to TRBD2. The J call is doubtful: the DNA matches TRBJ2-7 better. This CDR3 spans 11 amino acids. Germline V gives CDR1 MGHDK, CDR2 SYGVNS. In nucleotides, the CDR3 is TGTGCCACCTCGCGGGGGTACGAGCAGTACTTC. Its protein is CATSRGYEQYF.

This chain links TRBV5-1 with TRBJ1-2; a possible D gene is TRBD1 (6 bases). V was pared by 6 bases and J by 4 bases, with 7 bases between. This CDR3 comprises 11 residues. Looked up from germline, CDR1 is SGHRS and CDR2 is YFSETQ. CDR3 protein: CASMDSYGYTF. In nucleotides, the CDR3 is TGCGCCAGCATGGACAGCTATGGCTACACCTTC.

The chain uses TRBV4-1 and TRBJ2-7; 11 bases are a match to TRBD1. There are 15 residues in the CDR3. The germline V gene encodes CDR1 MGHRA and CDR2 YSYEKL. Trimming cost V 4 bases and J 4 bases; bases outside gene matches: 6. The CDR3: CASSRGQGAFYEQYF. The DNA of the CDR3 is TGCGCCAGCAGCCGAGGACAGGGGGCCTTTTACGAGCAGTACTTC.

This sequence joins TRBV4-1 and TRBJ2-2; 7 bases are shared with TRBD1. Germline assignment: CDR1 MGHRA and CDR2 YSYEKL. V gave up 1 base and J gave up 6 bases; unmatched junction bases: 11. This CDR3 has 17 residues. This chain's CDR3 is CASSQGGQVSLAGELFF. CDR3 DNA sequence: TGCGCCAGCAGCCAAGGTGGACAGGTCTCGCTCGCCGGGGAGCTGTTTTTT.

The CDR3 DNA sequence: TGTGCCAGCAGCCAACAGGGGGACACCGGGGAGCTGTTTTTT. Translated, it gives CASSQQGDTGELFF. V usage is TRBV4-2 and J usage is TRBJ2-2, with 7 bases matching TRBD1. Trimming removed 2 bases from V and 3 bases from J; junction bases left unmatched: 0. CDR3 size: 14 residues. CDR1 is LGHNA and CDR2 is YNFKEQ in the germline V gene.

V usage is TRBV5-6 and J usage is TRBJ1-4; TRBD1 matches 9 bases. Germline CDR1 SGHDT, CDR2 YYEEEE. J was trimmed by 7 bases and V by 4 bases; bases with no gene match: 5. CDR3 length: 14 residues. CDR3 DNA sequence: TGTGCCAGCAGCCGGGACAGGGTCGGTGAAAAACTGTTTTTT. Protein: CASSRDRVGEKLFF.

This chain joins TRBV7-9 and TRBJ1-4; no reliable D call. The CDR3 has 14 amino acids. Deletions cut 7 bases from V and 5 bases from J, with 14 bases between. Germline-derived CDR1 and CDR2 are SEHNR and FQNEAQ (reference sequence). Here the CDR3 DNA reads TGTGCCAGCATCCCGGGAATTGGGAATGAAAAACTGTTTTTT. Translated, it gives CASIPGIGNEKLFF. Full variable domain (missing parts from reference TRBV7-9 and TRBJ1-4): DTGVSQNPRHKITKRGQNVTFRCDPISEHNRLYWYRQTLGQGPEFLTYFQNEAQLEKSRLLSDRFSAERPKGSFSTLEIQRTEQGDSAMYLCASIPGIGNEKLFFGSGTQLSVL.

The chain's CDR3 is CASSEGQGSRTDTQYF. The CDR3 bases are TGCGCCAGCAGTGAAGGACAGGGCTCTCGCACAGATACGCAGTATTTT. V is TRBV10-1 and J is TRBJ2-3, with 8 bases matching TRBD1. The junction had 6 bases not matched to a gene; V was cut back by 3 bases and J by 1 base. Germline CDR1 reads WNHNN; CDR2 reads SYGVQD (reference sequence). This CDR3 is 16 amino acids long.

The chain is built from TRBV5-1 and TRBJ2-3, with 7 bases lining up with TRBD1. The CDR3 length is 14 residues. V trimming: 3 bases; J trimming: 1 base; junction bases outside the gene matches: 2. CDR1 is SGHRS, CDR2 YFSETQ, per germline. CDR3 sequence reads: CASSSGTGTDTQYF. DNA for the CDR3: TGCGCCAGCAGCTCCGGGACAGGCACAGATACGCAGTATTTT.

The V and J genes are TRBV19 and TRBJ1-1; 7 nucleotides match TRBD1. CDR1 is LNHDA and CDR2 is SQIVND in the germline V gene (reference sequence). The J segment lost 0 bases and the V segment lost 5 bases, leaving 6 bases of the junction unmatched. This CDR3 comprises 15 residues. The CDR3 nucleotides read TGTGCCAGTAGTTTAGCCGGGACAGTGAACACTGAAGCTTTCTTT. Translation: CASSLAGTVNTEAFF.